The text below deals with one T cell receptor (beta chain). The specificity of this receptor is unknown. Base qualities are missing; no much larger clone stands one base away. The trial excluded patients who had a history of autoimmune disease or were on systemic immunosuppression. Peripheral blood for TCR sequencing was drawn from every dose cohort at baseline, at cycle 4 day 1 and at cycle 7 day 1. Samples were obtained from an open-label, multicenter, first-in-human phase I dose-escalation trial of ivuxolimab. Adults with locally advanced or metastatic head and neck squamous cell, hepatocellular, melanoma or renal cell carcinoma were enrolled in the trial. Before TCR sequencing, CD4+ T cells and CD8+ T cells were sorted from peripheral blood as separate populations. This entry is derived from a study of OX40 agonist ivuxolimab in advanced cancers. About the investigation overall: Ivuxolimab was an agonistic, fully human IgG2 monoclonal antibody directed against OX40 (CD134), a costimulatory receptor. Intravenous ivuxolimab was administered to patients every 2 weeks at six dose levels: 0.01, 0.1, 0.3, 1.5, 3 and 10 mg/kg. Of the 50 or so patients in dose escalation, about 20 had hepatocellular carcinoma, roughly 15 had melanoma, 9 had renal cell carcinoma and 9 had head and neck cancer. In the dose-escalation cohort, more than 75% of patients were male, and the mean age was approximately 60 years, with a range of about 23 to 90. Prior anti-PD-1, anti-PD-L1 or anti-CTLA-4 therapy was permitted, and checkpoint inhibitors had been received by approximately 39% of dose-escalation patients. Partial responses were achieved by three dose-escalation patients, of whom one had hepatocellular carcinoma and two had cutaneous melanoma. The purpose of peripheral TCRbeta sequencing was to test whether ivuxolimab changed TCR sequence diversity and led to clonal T-cell expansion. The paper describes the monotherapy dose-escalation part (N ≈ 51 patients) of the phase I trial of ivuxolimab.

V is trimmed back by 3 bases and J by 4 bases, and the junction contains 7 bases that no gene match accounts for. The CDR3, from cysteine to phenylalanine, totals 15 residues. Only the CDR3 DNA is retained, 45 bases long and in frame from the first base. Per the germline V gene (reference sequence), SGHNT is the CDR1 and YYREEE is the CDR2. Genomic DNA was extracted from sorted cells for sequencing of the TCRbeta CDR3 region. The immunoSEQ Assay was used for sequencing of TCRbeta CDR3 regions. Imported from immuneACCESS, the table was reduced by TCRdb to in-frame sequences with V and J called. These copies leave out some clones; in studies compared against another copy, an unresolved V gene accounts for under half, and the cause of the remainder is not known. The sample table shows just under 65,000 clones, and 84% are seen once. Roughly 9.8% of the sample is held by the ten biggest clonotypes. Points the paper makes about the study in general: Antigen specificity was not determined for the clonally expanded peripheral T cells. In the 0.1-3.0 mg/kg groups, partial responders had among the lowest normalized peripheral clonal expansion, particularly in CD8+ T cells. Low levels of normalized T-cell clonal expansion were also seen in some nonresponding patients. On average, CD8+ T cells showed more expanded clones than CD4+ T cells after ivuxolimab. At doses of 0.1 to 3.0 mg/kg, clonal expansion of both CD4+ and CD8+ T cells in blood was seen between baseline and week 6.

The chain is assembled from TRBV5-4 and TRBJ2-3; TRBD1 matches 8 bases in the middle. The TCR originated in an adult with an advanced solid tumor such as melanoma, head and neck, liver or kidney cancer. The sequenced sample was CD4+ or CD8+ T cells sorted from blood, obtained in a trial of the OX40 agonist ivuxolimab. The DNA sequence reads TGTGCCAGCAGCTGGGGGACAGGCGTTTCAGATACGCAGTATTTT. It translates as CASSWGTGVSDTQYF.